This section outlines one T cell receptor (beta chain) sequence together with its context. Its antigen is not known. The CDR3 runs to 13 residues. The germline gives CDR1 LNHDA, CDR2 SQIVND (reference sequence). These data come from a study of Graves' ophthalmopathy and Graves' hyperthyroidism. Study-level findings and limits: For separating ophthalmopathy from stable hyperthyroidism, a 13-signature model gave over 85% sensitivity and approximately 76% specificity.

Amplified material comprised TCR beta CDR3 regions derived from RNA transcripts. Second-round multiplex PCR came after first-round RT-PCR with HTBI primers. TCRdb called the multiplex PCR reads again in MiXCR, with one record for every CDR3 protein. This table has about 600,000 distinct CDR3 sequences, approximately 35% appearing once. The sequence came from an adult man with Graves' hyperthyroidism. The V call is TRBV19, the J call TRBJ2-7; D may be TRBD1 (6 bases). Gene TRBJ2-1 matches the end of the DNA better, so the J call may be wrong. Sequences were obtained from peripheral blood or thyroid tissue (not recorded which). The CDR3 region has the DNA TGTGCCAGTAGAACGACAGGCGCCGATGAGCAGTTCTTC. Translation: CASRTTGADEQFF.